This T cell receptor beta chain was identified during a study of blood T cells in healthy people across ages. Findings and limits, study-wide: TCR beta diversity, measured per million T cells, fell in a roughly linear way with age.

V was pared by 7 bases and J by 9 bases, with 8 bases of the junction left unmatched. CDR1 DFQATT and CDR2 SNEGSKA come from the germline V gene (reference sequence). The CDR3 covers 13 residues. No fewer than 7 million PBMCs went into each sample. In regard to this clonotype: The antigen is unknown.

A J-beta primer mix and a sample-barcoded 5' primer were used in a second PCR of about 7 to 12 cycles. TCRdb re-called the 5' RACE reads with MiXCR, one entry per CDR3 protein. The sample comprises hundreds of thousands of distinct CDR3 sequences, roughly 64% of which are singletons, and around 22% rests with the top ten. The sequencing sample was made of blood. The receptor comes from a man aged 25 to 40 in good health. The chain carries TRBV20-1 and TRBJ1-6; 8 positions match TRBD1. The DNA of the CDR3 is TGCAGTGTTAGGACAGGGAGAGGTTCACCCCTCCACTTT. It specifies CSVRTGRGSPLHF.